The next 30 T cell receptor beta chains were all read from a single sample in a study of T cell clonality in common variable immunodeficiency. The table came from immunoSEQ multiplex PCR; TCRdb's copy has only in-frame clones and leaves some out. The table lists tens of thousands of clones, with no singletons. Sequencing was done on a sample of peripheral blood mononuclear cells. Receptors originate from a person aged 18 to 70 in good health.

The table lists this clone with a few counts. The read is 3 residues too short to cover the CDR3 end, so that end is filled in from the germline J gene. This sequence joins TRBV29-1 and TRBJ1-2, with 8 bases lining up with TRBD1. The CDR3 runs 13 residues. The J segment lost 2 bases and the V segment lost 3 bases, leaving 2 bases of the junction unmatched. Germline lookup yields CDR1 SQVTM and CDR2 ANQGSEA. CDR3 sequence reads: CSVDGQGNYGYTF. The sequenced CDR3 bases are TGCAGCGTTGACGGACAGGGAAACTATGGC.

The table lists this clone with many counts. The missing CDR3 end, 3 residues past where the read stops, is filled in from the germline J gene. The identical CDR3 is also encoded by other nucleotide sequences in the sample. The chain links TRBV18 to TRBJ2-5; D possibly corresponds to TRBD1 (5 bases). Per the germline V gene, CDR1 is KGHSH and CDR2 is LQKENI. V lost 2 bases, J lost 2 bases, and 12 bases lay in between. This CDR3 is 15 amino acids long. CDR3: CASSPSSDRQETQYF. The CDR3 DNA, read in part, is TGTGCCAGCTCACCATCATCCGACAGACAAGAGACC.

The table lists this clone with a few counts. From the germline J gene comes the end of the CDR3, since the read stops 3 residues before it. The chain employs TRBV2 and TRBJ2-3; 12 nucleotides align to TRBD2. The CDR3 is 18 amino acids. The ends lost 4 bases at V and 3 bases at J; junction bases unmatched: 11. Germline CDR1 reads SNHLY; CDR2 reads FYNNEI. CDR3 DNA (partial): TGTGCCAGCAGTGGAGGGACTAGCGGGTTCTGGGGGACAGATACG. The encoded protein is CASSGGTSGFWGTDT. The whole CDR3 region reads CASSGGTSGFWGTDTQYF.

This clone was found many times. The read falls 3 residues short of the CDR3 end, and the missing part is taken from the germline J gene. The gene calls are TRBV19 and TRBJ2-2; 9 bases map to TRBD2. Trimming took 6 bases from V and 6 from J; bases not matched to a gene: 11. The germline V gene has CDR1 LNHDA and CDR2 SQIVND (reference sequence). The CDR3 loop spans 16 amino acids. The CDR3 here is CASSTPSGIFPGELFF. CDR3 DNA, as far as it was read: TGTGCCAGTAGCACGCCTAGCGGGATATTCCCCGGGGAG.

This clone was observed at least ten times. The read finishes 3 residues shy of the CDR3 end, and the germline J gene is used to complete it. The chain carries TRBV12-3 or TRBV12-4 and TRBJ2-3; D not certain. The CDR3 extends over 12 amino acids. The V and J ends lost 3 bases and 1 base respectively, with 2 bases between them. Partial CDR3 DNA: TGTGCCAGCAGTTTCGGCACAGATACG. Its protein is CASSFGTDT. The full CDR3 reads CASSFGTDTQYF.

This clone was observed many times. The read ends 3 residues early relative to the CDR3; the germline J gene fills the gap. The J gene is TRBJ2-3, the V gene TRBV9; the D is unclear. The CDR3 length is 12 residues. Trimming stripped 4 bases from V and 2 bases from J, with 5 bases between. Germline CDR1 is SGDLS and CDR2 is YYNGEE. CDR3 sequence reads: CASSRLTDTQYF. The covered CDR3 bases are TGTGCCAGCAGCAGGCTCACAGATACG.

This clone was seen many times. The read stops 3 residues short of the end of the CDR3; the missing end is completed from the germline J gene. The same CDR3 also results from other DNA sequences found in this sample. The chain is built from TRBV5-6 and TRBJ2-1; D is unresolved. Per the germline V gene, CDR1 is SGHDT and CDR2 is YYEEEE. Trimming removed 0 bases from V and 7 bases from J, with 5 bases in between. The CDR3 has 12 residues. The CDR3 loop reads CASSLGANEQFF. The sequenced CDR3 bases are TGTGCCAGCAGCTTGGGGGCGAATGAG. Looking up the rest from reference TRBV5-6 and TRBJ2-1 gives the full variable domain: DAGVTQSPTHLIKTRGQQVTLRCSPKSGHDTVSWYQQALGQGPQFIFQYYEEEERQRGNFPDRFSGHQFPNYSSELNVNALLLGDSALYLCASSLGANEQFFGPGTRLTVL.

Notes on this clone: The sequence runs out 3 residues before the end of the CDR3; the remainder is reconstructed from the germline J gene. V gene TRBV7-2 combines with J gene TRBJ1-1; possibly TRBD1 for D (5 bases). Trimming removed 6 bases at V and 0 bases at J, with 14 bases between. The CDR3 runs to 15 residues. Germline V gives CDR1 SGHTA, CDR2 FQGNSA. The part of the CDR3 DNA that was read is TGTGCCAGCAGGACGACAGTCACGATGAACACTGAA. It encodes CASRTTVTMNTE. In full, the CDR3 is CASRTTVTMNTEAFF.

This clone was observed a few times. From the germline J gene comes the end of the CDR3, since the read stops 3 residues before it. The chain has TRBV10-2 and TRBJ2-3, with 12 bases that match TRBD2. The trim removed 10 bases at V and 6 bases at J, leaving 11 bases unmatched. CDR1 is WSHSY and CDR2 is SAAADI in the germline V gene. The CDR3 covers 15 residues. CDR3 sequence: CAITTSGSDLDTQYF. CDR3 DNA, as far as it was read: TGCGCCATCACGACTAGCGGGAGCGATCTGGATACG.

With regard to this clone: The CDR3 extends 3 residues past the end of the read, so its final part is completed from the germline J gene. The V and J genes are TRBV18 and TRBJ2-4; TRBD2 aligns across 8 bases. Germline CDR1 KGHSH, CDR2 LQKENI. The CDR3 contains 15 residues. The V gene end was trimmed by 3 bases and the J gene end by 7 bases; junction bases not matched to a gene: 8. The part of the CDR3 DNA that was read is TGTGCCAGCTCACCCCACCGGCGGGGGGCGAACATT. This gives the protein CASSPHRRGANI. The whole CDR3 protein is CASSPHRRGANIQYF.

The sample holds a few counts of this clone. The read is 3 residues too short to cover the CDR3 end, so that end is filled in from the germline J gene. The gene calls are TRBV20-1 and TRBJ2-5; D may be TRBD2 (5 bases). This CDR3 comprises 14 residues. Germline V gene sequence: CDR1 DFQATT, CDR2 SNEGSKA (reference sequence). V lost 8 bases and J lost 3, with 19 bases in between. The CDR3 loop reads CSMISGVEEETQYF. CDR3 bases read: TGCAGTATGATAAGCGGTGTAGAAGAAGAGACC.

This clone was recorded many times. The CDR3 end falls 3 residues outside the read, so it is completed with the germline J gene. This chain links TRBV9 with TRBJ2-1, with D perhaps given as TRBD1 or TRBD2 (5 bases each). V was clipped by 0 bases and J by 9 bases, with 13 bases between them. From germline, CDR1 is SGDLS and CDR2 YYNGEE. The CDR3 sequence is 14 residues long. The chain's CDR3 is CASSVEGEWGEQFF. The part of the CDR3 DNA that was read is TGTGCCAGCAGCGTAGAAGGGGAGTGGGGTGAG.

This clone was counted only a few times. The read ends 3 residues shy of where the CDR3 ends; the end is completed using the germline J gene. The chain combines TRBV7-2 with TRBJ2-3; D is perhaps TRBD1 (5 bases). Germline V CDR1 and CDR2: SGHTA, FQGNSA. This CDR3 has 13 residues. The covered CDR3 bases are TGTGCCAGCAGCCCCTGGACACGAGAGACG. Translation gives CASSPWTRET. The CDR3 as a whole reads CASSPWTRETQYF.

About this clone: The read ends 3 residues before the CDR3 terminus; that terminus is restored from the germline J gene. The genes are TRBV11-3 and TRBJ2-7; 7 nucleotides match TRBD2. CDR1 is SGHNT and CDR2 is YENEEA in the germline V gene. The CDR3 covers 15 residues. Losses at the gene ends were 2 bases for V and 1 base for J; bases not matched to a gene: 5. Partial CDR3 DNA: TGTGCCAGCAGCTTATTGGGGGGGATATCCTACGAG. Amino acid sequence: CASSLLGGISYE. The full-length CDR3 reads as CASSLLGGISYEQYF. Complete variable domain (other parts from reference TRBV11-3 and TRBJ2-7): EAGVVQSPRYKIIEKKQPVAFWCNPISGHNTLYWYLQNLGQGPELLIRYENEEAVDDSQLPKDRFSAERLKGVDSTLKIQPAELGDSAVYLCASSLLGGISYEQYFGPGTRLTVT.

This clone was seen many times. Read data end 3 residues before the CDR3 end; the end is taken from the germline J gene. The chain couples TRBV2 to TRBJ2-7, with 10 bases fitting TRBD2. Per the germline V gene, CDR1 is SNHLY and CDR2 is FYNNEI. This CDR3 comprises 15 residues. Unmatched junction bases numbered 9, after V lost 8 bases and J lost 2 bases. The CDR3 reads CASVGSGRRTYEQYF. Incomplete CDR3 DNA: TGTGCCAGCGTCGGTAGCGGGAGGAGAACCTACGAG.

On this clone: The junction departs from germline at one end; a sequencing error may be responsible. The read ends 3 residues shy of where the CDR3 ends; the end is completed using the germline J gene. Within the sample, other DNA sequences also encode this same CDR3. The chain links TRBV7-2 to TRBJ1-3, with D possibly TRBD1 on 5 matching bases. The CDR3 spans 15 residues. Germline CDR1 reads SGHTA; CDR2 reads FQGNSA. CDR3 DNA, as far as it was read: TGTGCCAGCAGCTTAGTCGACAGCTCTGGAAACACA. Translation: CASSLVDSSGNT. The CDR3 in full is CASSLVDSSGNTIYF.

To note about this clone: The read stops 3 residues short of the end of the CDR3; the missing end is completed from the germline J gene. V gene TRBV19 combines with J gene TRBJ2-7; 9 bases map to TRBD2. The CDR3 length is 15 residues. J gave up 0 bases and V 4 bases, and 4 bases lay outside the gene matches. The germline V gene has CDR1 LNHDA and CDR2 SQIVND (reference sequence). Here the CDR3 reads CASSTATSGSYEQYF. CDR3 DNA (partial): TGTGCCAGTAGTACCGCGACTAGCGGCTCCTACGAG.

This clone was detected many times. The sequenced fragment ends 3 residues before the CDR3 boundary, so the rest is inferred from the germline J gene. The chain is built from TRBV5-4 and TRBJ2-2; 11 bases are a match to TRBD1. Trimming cost V 4 bases and J 3 bases; bases outside gene matches: 5. The CDR3 is 16 amino acids. Germline values: CDR1 SGHNT, CDR2 YYREEE (reference sequence). CDR3 DNA, as far as it was read: TGTGCCAGCAGCACCCGGACAGGGGGCGACACCGGGGAG. This codes for CASSTRTGGDTGE. The whole CDR3 is CASSTRTGGDTGELFF.

This clone was seen ten or more times. The read terminates 3 residues before the CDR3 end, so the remaining end is supplied by the germline J gene. The chain has TRBV7-9 and TRBJ1-4, with 8 bases matching TRBD1. This CDR3 spans 15 amino acids. CDR1 and CDR2 from the germline V gene are SEHNR and FQNEAQ (reference sequence). After removal of 4 bases from V and 6 bases from J, the junction contained 7 bases not matched to a gene. CDR3 region: CASSSRTGFDEKLFF. The sequenced CDR3 bases are TGTGCCAGCAGCTCGAGGACAGGGTTTGATGAAAAA.

The table lists this clone with many counts. Read data end 3 residues before the CDR3 end; the end is taken from the germline J gene. The chain uses TRBV4-2 and TRBJ2-7; TRBD1 matches 7 bases. This CDR3 spans 15 amino acids. J lost 2 bases, V lost 0 bases, and 4 bases had no gene match. Germline CDR1 is LGHNA and CDR2 is YNFKEQ. The covered CDR3 bases are TGTGCCAGCAGCCAAGATTTGGGACAGACCTACGAG. Translating it yields CASSQDLGQTYE. From start to end, the CDR3 is CASSQDLGQTYEQYF.

Many counts were recorded for this clone. Read sequence stops 3 residues before the CDR3 end, and the germline J gene provides the missing end. This chain links TRBV19 with TRBJ2-1; 9 bases align to TRBD2. This CDR3 is 16 amino acids long. The germline CDR1 and CDR2 sequences are LNHDA and SQIVND (reference sequence). Trimming cost V 1 base and J 3 bases; bases outside gene matches: 4. This chain's CDR3 is CASSIGQAGGYNEQFF. CDR3 DNA, as far as it was read: TGTGCCAGTAGTATAGGCCAAGCGGGGGGCTACAATGAG.

Regarding this clone: The CDR3 extends 3 residues past the end of the read, so its final part is completed from the germline J gene. This chain joins TRBV20-1 and TRBJ1-2; D may be TRBD1 (5 bases). Germline CDR1 is DFQATT and CDR2 is SNEGSKA (reference sequence). This CDR3 has 13 amino acids. CDR3 in amino acids: CSAPGLAFNDYTF. The DNA read from the CDR3 is TGCAGTGCGCCGGGACTAGCATTTAATGAC.

This clone was detected many times. The CDR3 goes on 3 residues after the read ends, and that part is filled in from the germline J gene. The V call is TRBV6-2 or TRBV6-3, the J call TRBJ2-1, with 11 positions matching TRBD2. The germline CDR1 and CDR2 sequences are MNHEY and SVGEGT. This CDR3 has 16 amino acids. The trim removed 6 bases at V and 4 bases at J, leaving 8 bases unmatched. The CDR3: CASSRSGTSGYNEQFF. The CDR3 bases that were read are TGTGCCAGCAGCCGTTCCGGGACTAGCGGATACAATGAG.

This clone occurred many times. From the germline J gene comes the end of the CDR3, since the read stops 3 residues before it. J is TRBJ2-3 and V is TRBV7-9; D remains ambiguous. Trimming pared 1 base from V and 2 bases from J, leaving 7 bases between. From germline, CDR1 is SEHNR and CDR2 FQNEAQ (reference sequence). The CDR3 contains 14 residues. The CDR3 loop is CASSLDLATDTQYF. CDR3 bases read: TGTGCCAGCAGCTTAGATTTAGCCACAGATACG. Filled out from reference TRBV7-9 and TRBJ2-3, the complete variable domain reads DTGVSQNPRHKITKRGQNVTFRCDPISEHNRLYWYRQTLGQGPEFLTYFQNEAQLEKSRLLSDRFSAERPKGSFSTLEIQRTEQGDSAMYLCASSLDLATDTQYFGPGTRLTVL.

As to this clone: The read stops 3 residues short of the end of the CDR3; the missing end is completed from the germline J gene. The rearrangement links TRBV7-9 to TRBJ1-2; tentatively, D is TRBD1 (6 bases). Germline assignment: CDR1 SEHNR and CDR2 FQNEAQ (reference sequence). The CDR3 sequence is 13 residues long. With 4 bases removed from V and 4 bases from J, the gap between germline ends came to 10 bases. CDR3 bases read: TGTGCCAGCAGCTACGGACAGACCTATGGC. Its protein is CASSYGQTYG. The entire CDR3 reads CASSYGQTYGYTF.

This clone was counted many times. The CDR3 extends 3 residues past the end of the read, so its final part is completed from the germline J gene. The gene calls are TRBV29-1 and TRBJ2-3; D not resolved. Per the germline V gene, CDR1 is SQVTM and CDR2 is ANQGSEA. The CDR3 extends over 14 amino acids. V was pared by 4 bases and J by 3 bases, with 14 bases between. The CDR3 protein is CSVALPIITDTQYF. The sequenced CDR3 bases are TGCAGCGTTGCGCTGCCTATTATAACAGATACG.

The table lists this clone with many counts. Incomplete CDR3 DNA: TGTGCCAGCCTAGTCGGGTCCGGCTCCTACAATGAG. As protein: CASLVGSGSYNE. The CDR3 in its entirety is CASLVGSGSYNEQFF. The rearrangement uses TRBV18 and TRBJ2-1, with D unclear. With the read ending 3 residues before the CDR3 end, the germline J gene is used to fill in that end. V lost 8 bases, J lost 0 bases, and 14 bases lay in between. Germline V gene lookup returns CDR1 KGHSH and CDR2 LQKENI. The CDR3 is made up of 15 amino acids.

About this clone itself: The sequence runs out 3 residues before the end of the CDR3; the remainder is reconstructed from the germline J gene. The genes are TRBV7-3 and TRBJ1-2; D is unresolved. CDR1 is SGHTA and CDR2 is FQGTGA in the germline V gene. The CDR3 is 14 amino acids. CDR3 loop: CASSSSGIYNDYTF. The DNA read from the CDR3 is TGTGCCAGCAGCTCAAGCGGGATATACAATGAC.

This clone came up many times. The CDR3 goes on 3 residues after the read ends, and that part is filled in from the germline J gene. The sample holds other DNA sequences that translate to the same CDR3. This chain links TRBV19 with TRBJ2-2, with 7 bases matching TRBD1. The CDR3 runs 16 residues. The germline V gene has CDR1 LNHDA and CDR2 SQIVND (reference sequence). The junction had 5 bases not matched to a gene; V was cut back by 0 bases and J by 4 bases. The CDR3 reads CASSIDPTGATGELFF. The CDR3 DNA, read in part, is TGTGCCAGTAGTATAGACCCCACAGGGGCCACCGGGGAG.

This clone has ten or more counts. From the germline J gene comes the end of the CDR3, since the read stops 3 residues before it. The J gene is TRBJ2-7, the V gene TRBV20-1; D uncertain. Trimming left V 0 bases short and J 5 bases short, with 14 bases between. CDR1 is DFQATT and CDR2 is SNEGSKA in the germline V gene (reference sequence). The CDR3 extends over 14 amino acids. The sequenced part of the CDR3 DNA is TGCAGTGCTAGAGATCGTAAGGGTGGGCACGAG. Translated, it gives CSARDRKGGHE. The whole CDR3 is CSARDRKGGHEQYF.